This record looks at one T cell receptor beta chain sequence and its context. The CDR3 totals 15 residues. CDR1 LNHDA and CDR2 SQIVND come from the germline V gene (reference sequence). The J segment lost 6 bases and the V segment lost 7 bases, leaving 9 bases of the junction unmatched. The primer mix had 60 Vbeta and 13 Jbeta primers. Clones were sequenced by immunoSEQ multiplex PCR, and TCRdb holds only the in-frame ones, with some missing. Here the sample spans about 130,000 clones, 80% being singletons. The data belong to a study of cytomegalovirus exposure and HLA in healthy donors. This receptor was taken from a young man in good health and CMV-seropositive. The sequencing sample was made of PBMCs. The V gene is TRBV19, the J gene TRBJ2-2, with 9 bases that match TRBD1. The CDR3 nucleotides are TGTGCCAGTAACCAGTTACAGGGGGCTGCCGGGGAGCTGTTTTTT. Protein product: CASNQLQGAAGELFF.